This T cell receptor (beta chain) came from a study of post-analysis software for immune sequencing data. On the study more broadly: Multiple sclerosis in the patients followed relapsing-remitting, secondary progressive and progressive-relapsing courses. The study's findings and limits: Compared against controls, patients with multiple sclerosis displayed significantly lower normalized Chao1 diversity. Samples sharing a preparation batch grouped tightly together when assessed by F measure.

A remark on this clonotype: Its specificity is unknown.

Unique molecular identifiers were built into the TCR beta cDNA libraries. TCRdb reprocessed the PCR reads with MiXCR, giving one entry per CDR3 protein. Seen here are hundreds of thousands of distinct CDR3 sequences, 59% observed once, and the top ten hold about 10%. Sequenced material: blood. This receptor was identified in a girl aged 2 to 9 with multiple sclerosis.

In DNA form, the CDR3 reads TGTGCCAGCAGTTACGGTGAAGGGGTCAGGGCTTTCTTT. Its protein product is CASSYGEGVRAFF. The J gene is TRBJ1-1, the V gene TRBV6-5; weak D call: TRBD1 (5 bases). The V and J ends lost 2 bases and 11 bases respectively, with 15 bases between them. CDR1 is MNHEY, CDR2 SVGAGI, per germline. The CDR3 is made up of 13 amino acids.